This T cell receptor (beta chain) is from a study of blood T cell repertoires in COVID-19. The overall study: The United States, Italy and Spain were the sources of the acute and convalescent COVID-19 samples. PBMCs, B-cell-depleted T cells, or T cells were the source of the cDNA or gDNA that made up the material.

CDR3 size: 14 residues. V lost 4 bases, J lost 4 bases, and 13 bases lay in between. Germline V gives CDR1 GTSNPN, CDR2 SVGIG (reference sequence). The table lists this clone with a count of one. In the authors' methods: Using reference gene primer amplification, nucleated cell counts were estimated. Generated by immunoSEQ multiplex PCR, the TCRdb table keeps only in-frame clones and is missing some. V and J calls and clone size are as listed in that table; D and trimming were resolved from the DNA. The repertoire holds approximately 110,000 clones, with about 75% as singletons. The gene calls are TRBV30 and TRBJ1-4, with D maybe TRBD1 (5 bases). This receptor was taken from a woman aged 70-85 years with acute or convalescent COVID-19. Sequenced: peripheral blood. The DNA for the CDR3 is TGTGCCTGGAATAGCCGGGGGTTTAATGAAAAACTGTTTTTT. As protein: CAWNSRGFNEKLFF. The full variable domain, its missing parts supplied by reference TRBV30 and TRBJ1-4, is SQTIHQWPATLVQPVGSPLSLECTVEGTSNPNLYWYRQAAGRGLQLLFYSVGIGQISSEVPQNLSASRPQDRQFILSSKKLLLSDSGFYLCAWNSRGFNEKLFFGSGTQLSVL.